Only a few counts were recorded for the clone carrying this TCR beta chain. Its antigen is unidentified. Autoimmune disease history or systemic immunosuppression was exclusionary. This sample is drawn from a study of OX40 agonist ivuxolimab in advanced cancers. Study-wide background: Patients were infused with ivuxolimab every 2 weeks at 0.01 to 10 mg/kg.

Study-wide findings and caveats: Among T cells, CD8+ cells averaged more expanded clones than CD4+ cells.

V lost 5 bases to trimming and J lost 1 base, with 12 bases between them. The length of the CDR3 is 16 residues. The V gene's germline CDR1 is SNHLY and CDR2 FYNNEI. TCRdb's table, derived via immunoSEQ multiplex PCR, lists solely in-frame clones and lacks some. The profile covers fewer than 45,000 clones, with approximately 84% appearing a single time and under 7% taken by the ten largest. The rearrangement uses TRBV2 and TRBJ2-6; D ambiguous. The receptor was derived from an adult with an advanced solid tumor such as melanoma, head and neck, liver or kidney cancer. Sequencing used CD4+ or CD8+ T cells sorted from blood, obtained in a trial of the OX40 agonist ivuxolimab. CDR3 nucleotide sequence: TGTGCCAGCAGTAACCCCTCTTTGTCTGGGGCCAACGTCCTGACTTTC. Translating it yields CASSNPSLSGANVLTF.